These 27 T cell receptor beta chains were all obtained from the same sample, sequenced in a study of T cell responses to AZD1222 COVID-19 vaccine. Profiled with immunoSEQ multiplex PCR; TCRdb holds only in-frame clones, not every one. The repertoire holds around 150,000 clones, with more than 75% as singletons. The specimen was peripheral blood, collected 28 days after the second AZD1222 dose. The source of these receptors is an adult who received the AZD1222 COVID-19 vaccine.

V gene TRBV29-1 combines with J gene TRBJ2-5; D perhaps matches TRBD1 (6 bases). This CDR3 has 14 residues. Deletions cut 7 bases from V and 2 bases from J, with 17 bases between. The germline gives CDR1 SQVTM, CDR2 ANQGSEA. As DNA, the CDR3 is TGCAGCGCGCAGGGTAGGGGGATACAAGAGACCCAGTACTTC. It encodes CSAQGRGIQETQYF. Looking up the rest from reference TRBV29-1 and TRBJ2-5 gives the full variable domain: SAVISQKPSRDICQRGTSLTIQCQVDSQVTMMFWYRQQPGQSLTLIATANQGSEATYESGFVIDKFPISRPNLTFSTLTVSNMSPEDSSIYLCSAQGRGIQETQYFGPGTRLLVL.

V gene TRBV5-4 combines with J gene TRBJ2-1; D may match TRBD1 or TRBD2 (6 bases each). The germline CDR1 and CDR2 sequences are SGHNT and YYREEE (reference sequence). The ends were cut back, 1 base at V and 10 bases at J, with 18 bases in the middle. The CDR3 runs 15 residues. The CDR3, as DNA: TGTGCCAGCAGCTTGAATCGCGGGACACAAGGAGAGCAGTTCTTC. This sequence encodes CASSLNRGTQGEQFF.

This sequence joins TRBV11-2 and TRBJ2-3; 11 bases map to TRBD2. The CDR3 has 15 amino acids. Trimming took 4 bases from V and 3 from J; bases not matched to a gene: 3. Germline CDR1 SGHAT, CDR2 FQNNGV. The CDR3 protein is CASSSSGGFTDTQYF. The CDR3 DNA reads as TGTGCCAGCAGCTCTAGCGGGGGGTTTACAGATACGCAGTATTTT. Variable domain in full (rest from reference TRBV11-2 and TRBJ2-3): EAGVAQSPRYKIIEKRQSVAFWCNPISGHATLYWYQQILGQGPKLLIQFQNNGVVDDSQLPKDRFSAERLKGVDSTLKIQPAKLEDSAVYLCASSSSGGFTDTQYFGPGTRLTVL.

This clone appeared a few times. The J gene is TRBJ1-3, the V gene TRBV10-1; D uncertain. The V end lost 7 bases, the J end lost 0 bases, and 13 bases lay between the germline ends. The CDR3 consists of 15 residues. CDR1 WNHNN and CDR2 SYGVQD come from the germline V gene (reference sequence). This CDR3 reads CASKGPTGSGNTIYF. CDR3 DNA sequence: TGCGCCAGCAAGGGCCCAACTGGCTCTGGAAACACCATATATTTT.

V gene TRBV11-2 combines with J gene TRBJ2-2; the D gene is possibly TRBD1 (5 bases). Germline CDR1 is SGHAT and CDR2 is FQNNGV. CDR3 length: 15 amino acids. The germline V and J ends were trimmed by 7 bases and 1 base, with 13 bases remaining between them. The CDR3 sequence: CASTPVRGNTGELFF. The CDR3 DNA reads TGTGCCAGCACCCCTGTTAGGGGGAACACCGGGGAGCTGTTTTTT.

V and J are TRBV7-2 and TRBJ1-4; D not resolved. Trimming pared 1 base from V and 0 bases from J, leaving 9 bases between. Germline V gene data show CDR1 as SGHTA and CDR2 as FQGNSA. The CDR3 is made up of 16 amino acids. The CDR3 loop is CASSLGQPATNEKLFF. The CDR3 DNA is TGTGCCAGCAGCTTAGGCCAGCCAGCAACTAATGAAAAACTGTTTTTT.

The chain recombines TRBV6-5 with TRBJ1-2, with D hard to call. V was cut by 6 bases and J by 1 base, with 9 bases left in between. Germline CDR1 and CDR2: MNHEY and SVGAGI. The CDR3 runs 13 residues. The CDR3 spells CASRKTSNYGYTF. The CDR3 DNA reads TGTGCCAGCAGGAAGACGAGTAACTATGGCTACACCTTC.

V gene TRBV30 combines with J gene TRBJ2-1, with no clear D. V was trimmed by 0 bases and J by 8 bases, leaving 14 bases between them. The germline V gene encodes CDR1 GTSNPN and CDR2 SVGIG (reference sequence). The CDR3 has 14 residues. DNA for the CDR3: TGTGCCTGGAGTGTCGGAAGCCTTGGGGATGAGCAGTTCTTC. Translating it yields CAWSVGSLGDEQFF. Full variable domain (missing parts from reference TRBV30 and TRBJ2-1): SQTIHQWPATLVQPVGSPLSLECTVEGTSNPNLYWYRQAAGRGLQLLFYSVGIGQISSEVPQNLSASRPQDRQFILSSKKLLLSDSGFYLCAWSVGSLGDEQFFGPGTRLTVL.

Here the CDR3 reads CATSRGLAGGLAKNIQYF. The CDR3 DNA is TGTGCCACCAGCCGGGGACTAGCGGGGGGGCTAGCCAAAAACATTCAGTACTTC. The chain employs TRBV15 and TRBJ2-4, with TRBD2 matching 16 bases. This CDR3 is built from 18 residues. The V gene's germline CDR1 is LNHNV and CDR2 YYDKDF (reference sequence). Trimming at V came to 5 bases and at J to 0 bases, leaving 4 bases not matched to a gene.

The chain links TRBV7-8 to TRBJ2-2; TRBD1 aligns across 10 bases. Germline V gene sequence: CDR1 SGHVS, CDR2 FQNEAQ. The J segment lost 7 bases and the V segment lost 6 bases, leaving 20 bases of the junction unmatched. The CDR3 spans 19 residues. CDR3 sequence (DNA): TGTGCCAGCAGATCCGGGACAGGGGTCCTAGCGGGCCCCCACGGGGAGCTGTTTTTT. Encoded protein: CASRSGTGVLAGPHGELFF.

This rearrangement joins TRBV7-2 to TRBJ2-3; tentative D call: TRBD2 (6 bases). CDR1 is SGHTA and CDR2 is FQGNSA in the germline V gene. Trimming removed 5 bases from V and 5 bases from J, with 14 bases in between. The CDR3 runs to 14 residues. In DNA, the CDR3 is TGTGCCAGCAGCACCCGTCTGGGGGGAGATACGCAGTATTTT. It specifies CASSTRLGGDTQYF.

V is TRBV30 and J is TRBJ2-1; TRBD2 matches 10 bases. The CDR3 length is 14 residues. V shed 4 bases and J 4 bases; nucleotides not matched to a gene: 4. Germline CDR1 GTSNPN, CDR2 SVGIG (reference sequence). CDR3 coding DNA: TGTGCCTGGACTAGCGGGAGCCGATACAATGAGCAGTTCTTC. Amino acid sequence: CAWTSGSRYNEQFF.

The genes are TRBV10-3 and TRBJ2-7; the D gene is possibly TRBD2 (6 bases). This CDR3 is 13 amino acids long. Per germline, CDR1 ENHRY and CDR2 SYGVKD. Deletions cut 4 bases from V and 3 bases from J, with 10 bases between. In nucleotides, the CDR3 is TGTGCCATCAGTGGGACTATTAGCTACGAGCAGTACTTC. It yields the protein CAISGTISYEQYF.

The genes are TRBV30 and TRBJ1-1; D ambiguous. Germline V lookup: CDR1 GTSNPN, CDR2 SVGIG (reference sequence). The CDR3 extends over 11 amino acids. The V and J ends lost 2 bases and 11 bases respectively, with 12 bases between them. CDR3 region: CAWSRGFGAFF. CDR3 bases: TGTGCCTGGAGTAGAGGGTTTGGGGCTTTCTTT.

This clone has a single count. V gene TRBV18 combines with J gene TRBJ1-1; TRBD1 might be the D (6 bases). V lost 3 bases, J lost 7 bases, and 15 bases lay in between. From germline, CDR1 is KGHSH and CDR2 LQKENI. This CDR3 is built from 14 residues. CDR3 region: CASSPAGGTGEAFF. CDR3 coding DNA: TGTGCCAGCTCACCCGCGGGGGGCACAGGTGAAGCTTTCTTT. Drawing the rest from reference TRBV18 and TRBJ1-1, the complete variable domain is NAGVMQNPRHLVRRRGQEARLRCSPMKGHSHVYWYRQLPEEGLKFMVYLQKENIIDESGMPKERFSAEFPKEGPSILRIQQVVRGDSAAYFCASSPAGGTGEAFFGQGTRLTVV.

The chain carries TRBV19 and TRBJ1-4; D is uncertain. CDR3 length: 14 amino acids. With 5 bases removed from V and 5 bases from J, the gap between germline ends came to 12 bases. The germline V gene has CDR1 LNHDA and CDR2 SQIVND (reference sequence). CDR3 loop: CASSPRPVNEKLFF. The CDR3 DNA reads TGTGCCAGTAGTCCTAGACCGGTCAATGAAAAACTGTTTTTT. Using reference TRBV19 and TRBJ1-4 for the parts outside the CDR3, the full variable domain is DGGITQSPKYLFRKEGQNVTLSCEQNLNHDAMYWYRQDPGQGLRLIYYSQIVNDFQKGDIAEGYSVSREKKESFPLTVTSAQKNPTAFYLCASSPRPVNEKLFFGSGTQLSVL.

The table lists this clone with many counts. This sequence joins TRBV7-9 and TRBJ2-1; the match to TRBD2 covers 13 bases. Germline trimming cut 2 bases from V and 5 bases from J; bases unmatched to any gene: 6. Germline CDR1 SEHNR, CDR2 FQNEAQ (reference sequence). The CDR3 contains 17 residues. CDR3 bases: TGTGCCAGCAGCTTACGGGGACTAGCGGGAACCCACAATGAGCAGTTCTTC. It encodes CASSLRGLAGTHNEQFF.

A single count supports this clone. The chain joins TRBV10-2 to TRBJ2-1, with 11 positions matching TRBD2. Losses at the gene ends were 3 bases for V and 8 bases for J; bases not matched to a gene: 6. The CDR3 covers 15 residues. CDR1 and CDR2 from the germline V gene are WSHSY and SAAADI. The CDR3 DNA is TGCGCCAGCAGTGAAGTACTAGCGGGAGTTGATGAGCAGTTCTTC. Translating gives CASSEVLAGVDEQFF.

CDR3 region: CASSLAAAGGTLGNQPQHF. The CDR3 DNA reads TGTGCCAGCAGCTTAGCGGCGGCAGGAGGGACCTTGGGCAATCAGCCCCAGCATTTT. This chain connects TRBV7-2 to TRBJ1-5; D possibly corresponds to TRBD1 (5 bases). Trimming removed 0 bases at V and 2 bases at J, with 20 bases between. The CDR3 length is 19 residues. Looked up from germline, CDR1 is SGHTA and CDR2 is FQGNSA.

This clone was observed a handful of times. V gene TRBV6-1 combines with J gene TRBJ1-1; no definite D call. V lost 6 bases and J 0 bases, leaving 2 bases between the germline ends. The CDR3 runs 11 residues. Germline CDR1 reads MNHNS; CDR2 reads SASEGT. The CDR3 DNA follows: TGTGCCAGCAGATTGAACACTGAAGCTTTCTTT. It translates to CASRLNTEAFF.

This rearrangement joins TRBV5-6 to TRBJ1-6; D gene uncertain. This CDR3 has 16 amino acids. V was cut by 0 bases and J by 0 bases, with 7 bases left in between. Germline V CDR1 and CDR2: SGHDT, YYEEEE. The CDR3 DNA follows: TGTGCCAGCAGCTTGGGCGGAGGCTCCTATAATTCACCCCTCCACTTT. Translation gives CASSLGGGSYNSPLHF.

The V gene is TRBV6-5, the J gene TRBJ1-1; D may be TRBD1 (6 bases). Trimming removed 0 bases from V and 5 bases from J, with 16 bases in between. Germline CDR1 and CDR2: MNHEY and SVGAGI. This CDR3 has 16 amino acids. The CDR3 spells CASSYSSGAGATEAFF. As DNA, the CDR3 is TGTGCCAGCAGTTACTCGTCGGGGGCCGGGGCTACTGAAGCTTTCTTT.

The genes are TRBV9 and TRBJ2-2, with D perhaps TRBD1 or TRBD2 (5 bases each). Trimming pared 0 bases from V and 3 bases from J, leaving 15 bases between. This CDR3 region has 17 residues. Germline CDR1 reads SGDLS; CDR2 reads YYNGEE. CDR3: CASSVGGSGSYTGELFF. The CDR3 nucleotides read TGTGCCAGCAGCGTAGGGGGGTCGGGCAGCTACACCGGGGAGCTGTTTTTT.

This clone has only one observation. The rearrangement joins TRBV30 to TRBJ1-1; possibly TRBD1 for D (5 bases). The CDR3 is made up of 14 amino acids. Germline CDR1 and CDR2: GTSNPN and SVGIG (reference sequence). V lost 6 bases, J lost 5 bases, and 19 bases lay in between. CDR3 bases: TGTGCCTGTCTTAGGTGGGGCTCGGGGACTGAAGCTTTCTTT. Amino acids: CACLRWGSGTEAFF.

The CDR3 coding sequence is TGTGCCAGCAGCTTAGATCTCAGGGGAAGAGGGGGCCATAACTATGGCTACACCTTC. Encoded protein: CASSLDLRGRGGHNYGYTF. This chain links TRBV11-2 with TRBJ1-2; 7 positions agree with TRBD1. Trimming cost V 0 bases and J 1 base; bases outside gene matches: 14. This CDR3 region has 19 residues. The germline V gene encodes CDR1 SGHAT and CDR2 FQNNGV.

The gene calls are TRBV27 and TRBJ1-4; TRBD1 aligns across 8 bases. In germline, CDR1 is MNHEY, CDR2 SMNVEV (reference sequence). The CDR3 has 19 residues. The V gene end was trimmed by 5 bases and the J gene end by 6 bases; junction bases not matched to a gene: 20. The CDR3 DNA reads TGTGCCAGCAGTCCCTCAATTATATTCAGGGGGCAAGTGGATGAAAAACTGTTTTTT. Amino acids: CASSPSIIFRGQVDEKLFF.

The V gene is TRBV9, the J gene TRBJ1-2; tentative D call: TRBD1 (5 bases). CDR1 and CDR2 (germline): SGDLS, YYNGEE. V was shortened by 3 bases and J by 5 bases, with 20 bases between the two germline ends. CDR3 length: 16 residues. The CDR3 DNA reads TGTGCCAGCAGCGCCGGTTCGGCAGGGATTATTTATGGCTACACCTTC. Its protein product is CASSAGSAGIIYGYTF. Variable domain in full (rest from reference TRBV9 and TRBJ1-2): DSGVTQTPKHLITATGQRVTLRCSPRSGDLSVYWYQQSLDQGLQFLIQYYNGEERAKGNILERFSAQQFPDLHSELNLSSLELGDSALYFCASSAGSAGIIYGYTFGSGTRLTVV.